This T cell receptor (beta chain) was retrieved from a study of cytomegalovirus exposure and HLA in healthy donors. Study-wide results and limits: The study flagged 150 to 200 TCR beta chains as cytomegalovirus-associated. While the bulk of TCR sequences proved rare, some public TCRs turned up in many donors.

Losses at the gene ends were 6 bases for V and 14 bases for J; bases not matched to a gene: 14. This CDR3 has 14 residues. CDR1 and CDR2 (germline): MDHEN, SYDVKM. Clones were sequenced by immunoSEQ multiplex PCR, and TCRdb holds only the in-frame ones, with some missing. This repertoire shows 52,000 or so clones, 80% to 90% found once; its top ten account for 15%. A remark on this clone: Antigen: not known.

The sequenced sample was PBMCs. The chain recombines TRBV28 with TRBJ2-1; 9 bases line up with TRBD2. This receptor was taken from a young woman in good health and CMV-seronegative. The CDR3 region is CASRETLAGVLEFF. The CDR3 nucleotides are TGTGCCAGCAGAGAGACCTTAGCGGGAGTTTTAGAGTTCTTC.